Shown below are 25 T cell receptor beta chains from a single sample sequenced in a study of regulatory T cells in long-lasting Graves disease (dated by TCRdb to about 2021). Taken with the paper, the label for time point translates to: persistent/refractory GD, antithyroid drugs over 5 years with positive TRAb. For both TCR sequencing and RNA sequencing, RNA was extracted from PBMCs using TRIzol. Libraries were built with multiplex PCR. The sequencer was an Illumina HiSeq 4000. To build TCR beta libraries, CDR3 regions were amplified by Arm-PCR using iRepertoire HTBI primers. The raw public data were reprocessed by TCRdb itself: fastp quality trimming at Q25, MiXCR clonotype calling, in-frame beta chains only. CDR3 protein duplicates are merged, each entry listing the most common genes and DNA. This sample has around 450,000 distinct CDR3 sequences in its table, and 20% to 25% of those were observed once. Around 7% of the sample is taken by the ten largest.

This sample comprised peripheral blood mononuclear cells (PBMCs), obtained when the disease was refractory, from a patient treated with antithyroid drugs. These receptors were obtained from a female donor with Graves disease.

This clonotype was detected ten times or more. This rearrangement joins TRBV28 to TRBJ2-7; no definite D call. The germline V gene has CDR1 MDHEN and CDR2 SYDVKM. CDR3 length: 14 residues. V was trimmed by 6 bases and J by 2 bases, leaving 14 bases between them. The CDR3 DNA reads as TGTGCCAGCAGCCCGGGCGGCCTCACCTACGAGCAGTACTTC. Protein: CASSPGGLTYEQYF.

This clonotype was recorded at least ten times. The genes are TRBV30 and TRBJ2-5; 10 bases line up with TRBD1. After removal of 2 bases from V and 4 bases from J, the junction contained 4 bases not matched to a gene. There are 14 residues in the CDR3. Per the germline V gene, CDR1 is GTSNPN and CDR2 is SVGIG (reference sequence). The CDR3 loop reads CAWSMGQGRETQYF. The CDR3 DNA reads TGTGCCTGGAGTATGGGACAGGGGAGAGAGACCCAGTACTTC.

The chain uses TRBV7-6 and TRBJ2-7; 8 bases fit TRBD1. This CDR3 comprises 15 residues. Germline V gene data show CDR1 as SGHVS and CDR2 as FNYEAQ. Losses at the gene ends were 2 bases for V and 6 bases for J; bases not matched to a gene: 9. The CDR3 sequence is CASSLSVSGTGEQYF. The CDR3 DNA follows: TGTGCCAGCAGCTTAAGCGTATCCGGGACAGGCGAGCAGTACTTC.

This clonotype was recorded many times. The chain joins TRBV20-1 to TRBJ2-5; either TRBD1 or TRBD2 may supply D (6 bases each). Looked up from germline, CDR1 is DFQATT and CDR2 is SNEGSKA (reference sequence). V was cut by 6 bases and J by 5 bases, with 16 bases left in between. CDR3 length: 13 amino acids. The CDR3, as DNA: TGCAGTGCCCTAATACAGGGAGGTGAGACCCAGTACTTC. Amino acids: CSALIQGGETQYF.

There are many counts of this clonotype. This chain joins TRBV6-1 and TRBJ2-5; D may be TRBD1 or TRBD2 (6 bases each). Trimming cost V 7 bases and J 4 bases, with 25 bases left between them. This CDR3 spans 17 amino acids. Germline V gene sequence: CDR1 MNHNS, CDR2 SASEGT. CDR3: CASNPHWRGQGGETQYF. CDR3 DNA: TGTGCCAGCAATCCCCATTGGCGGGGACAAGGTGGAGAGACCCAGTACTTC.

The sample holds many counts of this clonotype. The chain uses TRBV7-3 and TRBJ2-7, with a tentative D call TRBD2 (5 bases). Trimming left V 0 bases short and J 6 bases short, with 9 bases between. The CDR3 covers 13 residues. CDR1 is SGHTA and CDR2 is FQGTGA in the germline V gene. The CDR3 sequence is CASSLTAGSEQYF. CDR3 nucleotide sequence: TGTGCCAGCAGCTTAACTGCGGGCAGCGAGCAGTACTTC.

J is TRBJ1-1 and V is TRBV6-5; D gene ambiguous. This CDR3 is built from 18 residues. Trimming pared 0 bases from V and 1 base from J, leaving 18 bases between. The germline CDR1 and CDR2 sequences are MNHEY and SVGAGI. The CDR3 loop is CASSYSPPTHKPNTEAFF. CDR3 nucleotides: TGTGCCAGCAGTTACTCCCCCCCCACCCATAAACCGAACACTGAAGCTTTCTTT.

This sequence joins TRBV28 and TRBJ2-2, with D perhaps being TRBD1 or TRBD2 (6 bases each). CDR3 length equals 15 residues. Deletions cut 5 bases from V and 2 bases from J, with 12 bases between. From germline, CDR1 is MDHEN and CDR2 SYDVKM. CDR3 sequence: CASSGGPSNTGELFF. The CDR3 DNA sequence: TGTGCCAGCAGTGGGGGGCCCAGTAACACCGGGGAGCTGTTTTTT.

V usage is TRBV7-2 and J usage is TRBJ2-6; 7 bases agree with TRBD1. The V gene's germline CDR1 is SGHTA and CDR2 FQGNSA. Trimming took 1 base from V and 16 from J; bases not matched to a gene: 1. The CDR3 is 11 amino acids. The CDR3 bases are TGTGCCAGCAGCTTAGAGGGACAGCTGACTTTC. Residues: CASSLEGQLTF.

The chain links TRBV12-3 or TRBV12-4 to TRBJ2-2; D ambiguous. CDR3 length equals 15 residues. Trimming shortened V by 1 base and J by 2 bases, and 8 bases separated the two germline ends. CDR3 loop: CASSLGVINTGELFF. CDR3 bases: TGTGCCAGCAGTTTAGGAGTAATTAACACCGGGGAGCTGTTTTTT.

The V call is TRBV29-1, the J call TRBJ1-2; D is undetermined. The length of the CDR3 is 12 residues. Germline V lookup: CDR1 SQVTM, CDR2 ANQGSEA. Between the trimmed V and J ends, which lost 3 bases and 8 bases, there was a span of 13 bases. CDR3 DNA sequence: TGCAGCGTTGACCCGGGTTGGGAAGGCTACACCTTC. The encoded protein is CSVDPGWEGYTF.

The chain is built from TRBV29-1 and TRBJ2-7, with D possibly being TRBD2 (6 bases). Trimming shortened V by 1 base and J by 2 bases, and 15 bases separated the two germline ends. CDR1 and CDR2 from the germline V gene are SQVTM and ANQGSEA. This CDR3 is built from 15 residues. DNA of the CDR3: TGCAGCGTTGAAGGGCTTGGCGGGAATCCCTACGAGCAGTACTTC. Translation gives CSVEGLGGNPYEQYF.

There are many counts of this clonotype. The chain is built from TRBV3-1 and TRBJ2-7, with a possible D match to TRBD2 (6 bases). The CDR3 has 14 residues. Germline-derived CDR1 and CDR2 are LGHDT and YNNKEL (reference sequence). Trimming took off 4 bases at V and 2 bases at J, with 12 bases between the two ends. CDR3 in DNA: TGTGCCAGCAGCCTGCGGGGACTCCCCTACGAGCAGTACTTC. Amino acids: CASSLRGLPYEQYF.

With respect to this clonotype: An end of the junction differs from the germline gene, which may be a read error. J is TRBJ2-7 and V is TRBV12-3 or TRBV12-4, with 10 bases fitting TRBD2. This CDR3 is 14 amino acids long. CDR3 DNA: TGTGCCAGCAGCAGACTAGCGGGTGCGTGCGAGCGGTACTTC. Translating it yields CASSRLAGACERYF.

This clonotype was detected ten times or more. The gene calls are TRBV20-1 and TRBJ2-7, with 8 nucleotides matching TRBD1. J was trimmed by 5 bases and V by 6 bases; bases with no gene match: 15. The V gene's germline CDR1 is DFQATT and CDR2 SNEGSKA (reference sequence). The CDR3 loop spans 15 amino acids. The CDR3 DNA is TGCAGTGCCCCAGGGGTGGGTCAGGGGGCTAACGAGCAGTACTTC. Amino acids: CSAPGVGQGANEQYF.

The chain employs TRBV6-1 and TRBJ1-1; no reliable D call. CDR1 and CDR2 (germline): MNHNS, SASEGT. V was pared by 5 bases and J by 5 bases, with 15 bases between. The CDR3 runs to 14 residues. CDR3 region: CASSPRAVETEAFF. Here the CDR3 DNA reads TGTGCCAGCAGTCCCCGTGCAGTTGAAACTGAAGCTTTCTTT.

This clonotype was counted only a few times. The gene calls are TRBV7-2 and TRBJ2-2; TRBD1 matches at 11 bases. Unmatched junction bases numbered 11, after V lost 2 bases and J lost 9 bases. CDR1 and CDR2 from the germline V gene are SGHTA and FQGNSA. The CDR3 spans 17 residues. CDR3 sequence reads: CASSLRKRTGGAWELFF. The CDR3 nucleotides read TGTGCCAGCAGCTTAAGAAAAAGGACAGGGGGCGCCTGGGAGCTGTTTTTT.

The rearrangement joins TRBV2 to TRBJ2-7; 7 bases match TRBD2. The CDR3 sequence is 14 residues long. Trimming removed 8 bases from V and 4 bases from J; junction bases left unmatched: 11. Germline CDR1 is SNHLY and CDR2 is FYNNEI. The CDR3: CASPRAGEVYEQYF. The CDR3 region has the DNA TGTGCCAGCCCCAGGGCGGGAGAGGTTTACGAGCAGTACTTC.

CDR3 residues: CASSYFIRDRGVKDTEAFF. CDR3 DNA: TGTGCCAGCAGTTACTTTATCCGGGACAGGGGAGTCAAGGACACTGAAGCTTTCTTT. V is TRBV6-9 and J is TRBJ1-1; 10 nucleotides line up with TRBD1. There are 19 residues in the CDR3. Germline CDR1 and CDR2: MNHGY and SVAAGI. V lost 3 bases to trimming and J lost 3 bases; unmatched junction nucleotides: 16.

The sample holds many counts of this clonotype. As DNA, the CDR3 is TGTGCCAGCAGTTACGAGGGGACCGACACTGAAGCTTTCTTT. Its translation is CASSYEGTDTEAFF. The chain uses TRBV6-5 and TRBJ1-1, with D possibly matching TRBD1 (5 bases). The CDR3 spans 14 residues. The germline V gene encodes CDR1 MNHEY and CDR2 SVGAGI. V was pared by 2 bases and J by 3 bases, with 10 bases between.

This clonotype has a handful of counts. CDR3 region: CASSPSPGRNTEAFF. The CDR3 DNA reads TGTGCCAGCAGCCCCTCGCCAGGGAGGAACACTGAAGCTTTCTTT. The chain is built from TRBV3-1 and TRBJ1-1; weak D call: TRBD1 (5 bases). Trimming pared 4 bases from V and 1 base from J, leaving 13 bases between. Germline V lookup: CDR1 LGHDT, CDR2 YNNKEL (reference sequence). This CDR3 is 15 amino acids long. The whole variable domain, remainder taken from reference TRBV3-1 and TRBJ1-1, is DTAVSQTPKYLVTQMGNDKSIKCEQNLGHDTMYWYKQDSKKFLKIMFSYNNKELIINETVPNRFSPKSPDKAHLNLHINSLELGDSAVYFCASSPSPGRNTEAFFGQGTRLTVV.

The chain uses TRBV20-1 and TRBJ2-3, with D hard to call. The germline CDR1 and CDR2 sequences are DFQATT and SNEGSKA (reference sequence). The CDR3 length is 13 residues. Trimming cost V 1 base and J 1 base, with 6 bases left between them. CDR3 nucleotide sequence: TGCAGTGCTAGAGGGGCAGGCACAGATACGCAGTATTTT. This encodes CSARGAGTDTQYF.

This clonotype turned up a few times. The chain joins TRBV5-6 to TRBJ2-3; TRBD1 matches at 7 bases. The CDR3 is 14 residues long. V lost 4 bases to trimming and J lost 5 bases; unmatched junction nucleotides: 7. The germline V gene encodes CDR1 SGHDT and CDR2 YYEEEE. This CDR3 is CASSGGQPGDTQYF. Here the CDR3 DNA reads TGTGCCAGCAGCGGGGGACAGCCAGGAGATACGCAGTATTTT.

This clonotype was seen at least ten times. The J gene is TRBJ2-7, the V gene TRBV28, with 8 bases identical to TRBD1. Germline-derived CDR1 and CDR2 are MDHEN and SYDVKM. V lost 6 bases and J lost 5; bases outside the gene matches: 9. This CDR3 spans 14 amino acids. CDR3 sequence: CASSSGTGSNEQYF. The CDR3 DNA is TGTGCCAGCAGCTCCGGGACAGGATCGAACGAGCAGTACTTC.

This clonotype was counted many times. This chain uses TRBV2 with TRBJ1-4; D ambiguous. There are 15 residues in the CDR3. The V and J ends lost 7 bases and 0 bases respectively, with 12 bases between them. In germline, CDR1 is SNHLY, CDR2 FYNNEI. As DNA, the CDR3 is TGTGCCAGCAACTCCGGGCCTTCAACTAATGAAAAACTGTTTTTT. Residues: CASNSGPSTNEKLFF. Looking up the rest from reference TRBV2 and TRBJ1-4 gives the full variable domain: EPEVTQTPSHQVTQMGQEVILRCVPISNHLYFYWYRQILGQKVEFLVSFYNNEISEKSEIFDDQFSVERPDGSNFTLKIRSTKLEDSAMYFCASNSGPSTNEKLFFGSGTQLSVL.